Listed here are 32 T cell receptor beta chains from one sample, sequenced in a study of T cells after yellow fever vaccination. Each CDR3 protein is one row after TCRdb ran MiXCR on the 5' RACE reads. The table shows 620,000 or so distinct CDR3 sequences, with 9% to 15% occurring only once. This specimen consisted of PBMCs, obtained on the day of the yellow fever booster vaccination. The receptors were sampled from a man aged 30 to 45 who received the YFV17D yellow fever vaccine.

This clonotype has just a few counts. The J gene is TRBJ2-5, the V gene TRBV4-3, with D possibly matching TRBD2 (5 bases). V lost 0 bases and J 4 bases, leaving 15 bases between the germline ends. Germline V CDR1 and CDR2: LGHNA, YSLEER. This CDR3 contains 16 residues. The CDR3 reads CASSQEWRQVGETQYF. For the CDR3, the DNA is TGCGCCAGCAGCCAAGAATGGAGGCAGGTCGGAGAGACCCAGTACTTC.

This chain uses TRBV10-1 with TRBJ2-2; a possible D gene is TRBD1 (5 bases). Trimming pared 2 bases from V and 6 bases from J, leaving 13 bases between. The V gene's germline CDR1 is WNHNN and CDR2 SYGVQD (reference sequence). There are 15 residues in the CDR3. The CDR3 DNA reads as TGCGCCAGCAGTGAGGAGTGGAAGGGGTCCGGGGAGCTGTTTTTT. It specifies CASSEEWKGSGELFF.

This clonotype was seen more than once but under ten times. The gene calls are TRBV7-9 and TRBJ2-6; D not certain. V gave up 4 bases and J gave up 2 bases, with 12 bases separating them. Germline V gives CDR1 SEHNR, CDR2 FQNEAQ (reference sequence). The CDR3 spans 16 residues. The CDR3 sequence is CASSSTAPPGANVLTF. The CDR3 coding sequence is TGTGCCAGCAGCTCTACGGCCCCCCCTGGGGCCAACGTCCTGACTTTC.

This clonotype occurred once. The rearrangement joins TRBV29-1 to TRBJ2-5; perhaps TRBD1 as D (6 bases). V was cut by 1 base and J by 3 bases, with 9 bases left in between. Per the germline V gene, CDR1 is SQVTM and CDR2 is ANQGSEA. The CDR3 length is 13 residues. CDR3 in amino acids: CSVEGGLEETQYF. CDR3 DNA: TGCAGCGTTGAAGGGGGGCTGGAAGAGACCCAGTACTTC. The full variable domain, its missing parts supplied by reference TRBV29-1 and TRBJ2-5, is SAVISQKPSRDICQRGTSLTIQCQVDSQVTMMFWYRQQPGQSLTLIATANQGSEATYESGFVIDKFPISRPNLTFSTLTVSNMSPEDSSIYLCSVEGGLEETQYFGPGTRLLVL.

This clonotype came up a few times. The chain has TRBV25-1 and TRBJ2-2; D is possibly TRBD2 (5 bases). Trimming removed 4 bases at V and 0 bases at J, with 12 bases between. CDR3 length: 16 amino acids. Per the germline V gene, CDR1 is MGHDK and CDR2 is SYGVNS. CDR3 sequence: CASSAPGSTNTGELFF. The CDR3 DNA follows: TGTGCCAGCAGTGCTCCGGGGTCGACGAACACCGGGGAGCTGTTTTTT. Together with reference TRBV25-1 and TRBJ2-2, the CDR3 gives the full variable domain: EADIYQTPRYLVIGTGKKITLECSQTMGHDKMYWYQQDPGMELHLIHYSYGVNSTEKGDLSSESTVSRIRTEHFPLTLESARPSHTSQYLCASSAPGSTNTGELFFGEGSRLTVL.

This clonotype has a handful of counts. V usage is TRBV29-1 and J usage is TRBJ2-3; 9 bases are shared with TRBD1. The ends lost 4 bases at V and 5 bases at J; junction bases unmatched: 7. CDR1 and CDR2 (germline): SQVTM, ANQGSEA. There are 14 residues in the CDR3. The CDR3 sequence is CSVVNRGQGDTQYF. The CDR3 DNA reads TGCAGCGTTGTAAACAGGGGGCAGGGAGATACGCAGTATTTT.

The rearrangement links TRBV20-1 to TRBJ2-1; D is unclear. Germline lookup yields CDR1 DFQATT and CDR2 SNEGSKA (reference sequence). V shed 6 bases and J shed 9 bases, with 12 bases lying between them. This CDR3 is built from 11 residues. CDR3 amino acids: CSAILNGEQFF. Here the CDR3 DNA reads TGCAGTGCCATCCTGAACGGTGAGCAGTTCTTC.

This clonotype has only a few counts. The J gene is TRBJ1-5, the V gene TRBV18; tentatively, D is TRBD1 (5 bases). The length of the CDR3 is 14 residues. Germline V gene sequence: CDR1 KGHSH, CDR2 LQKENI. V gave up 3 bases and J gave up 6 bases, with 12 bases separating them. This chain's CDR3 is CASSPAGIVQPQHF. The CDR3 DNA follows: TGTGCCAGCTCACCGGCAGGGATTGTTCAGCCCCAGCATTTT.

There are a few counts of this clonotype. The chain couples TRBV4-3 to TRBJ2-3; TRBD1 matches 9 bases. V lost 5 bases and J lost 1; bases outside the gene matches: 7. This CDR3 comprises 16 residues. CDR1 LGHNA and CDR2 YSLEER come from the germline V gene. In DNA, the CDR3 is TGCGCCAGCAGCGACAACAGGGGGCCCCGCACAGATACGCAGTATTTT. Protein: CASSDNRGPRTDTQYF.

The chain has TRBV10-3 and TRBJ2-5; 7 bases line up with TRBD2. V shed 0 bases, J shed 2 bases, and the junction held 6 bases outside the gene matches. The CDR3 has 16 residues. CDR1 is ENHRY and CDR2 is SYGVKD in the germline V gene. CDR3 sequence: CAISESTSGGQETQYF. As DNA, the CDR3 is TGTGCCATCAGTGAGTCGACGTCGGGAGGACAAGAGACCCAGTACTTC.

As regards this clonotype: The junction does not match germline at one end; this may be a read error. V usage is TRBV12-3 or TRBV12-4 and J usage is TRBJ2-3; weak D call: TRBD1 (8 bases). The CDR3 spans 16 residues. CDR3 DNA: TGTGCCAGCAGCTTAGCCGGACAGGGAGGGACAGATACGCAGTATTTT. This encodes CASSLAGQGGTDTQYF.

This clonotype was seen more than once but under ten times. The chain uses TRBV28 and TRBJ2-6, with TRBD1 identical over 7 bases. The CDR3 loop spans 17 amino acids. Per the germline V gene, CDR1 is MDHEN and CDR2 is SYDVKM. The ends lost 3 bases at V and 3 bases at J; junction bases unmatched: 8. CDR3 sequence: CASSLFRGRGGANVLTF. The CDR3 DNA sequence: TGTGCCAGCAGTTTGTTCAGGGGGAGAGGTGGGGCCAACGTCCTGACTTTC.

This sequence joins TRBV18 and TRBJ2-3; the match to TRBD2 covers 7 bases. CDR1 and CDR2 from the germline V gene are KGHSH and LQKENI. Trimming removed 3 bases from V and 2 bases from J; junction bases left unmatched: 11. CDR3 length: 17 residues. CDR3 nucleotides: TGTGCCAGCTCACCGCCTCTGACTAGCCGATACACAGATACGCAGTATTTT. Translation: CASSPPLTSRYTDTQYF.

This clonotype was observed a handful of times. The rearrangement uses TRBV7-2 and TRBJ1-4; D not resolved. Germline loops: CDR1 SGHTA, CDR2 FQGNSA. Trimming stripped 2 bases from V and 8 bases from J, with 15 bases between. The CDR3 covers 15 residues. DNA of the CDR3: TGTGCCAGCAGCTTAACTGGGCAATCGAGGGAAAAACTGTTTTTT. Residues: CASSLTGQSREKLFF. Filled out from reference TRBV7-2 and TRBJ1-4, the complete variable domain reads GAGVSQSPSNKVTEKGKDVELRCDPISGHTALYWYRQSLGQGLEFLIYFQGNSAPDKSGLPSDRFSAERTGGSVSTLTIQRTQQEDSAVYLCASSLTGQSREKLFFGSGTQLSVL.

This clonotype was found a few times. The V call is TRBV9, the J call TRBJ1-3; D unresolved. Germline CDR1 is SGDLS and CDR2 is YYNGEE. Trimming shortened V by 3 bases and J by 4 bases, and 8 bases separated the two germline ends. The CDR3 is 13 residues long. Written as DNA, the CDR3 is TGTGCCAGCAGCGAAAAACCCGGAAACACCATATATTTT. Its translation: CASSEKPGNTIYF.

This clonotype occurred a few times. This chain uses TRBV4-3 with TRBJ2-1; TRBD1 matches 7 bases. The CDR3 runs 15 residues. Germline V gene sequence: CDR1 LGHNA, CDR2 YSLEER. J was trimmed by 4 bases and V by 1 base; bases with no gene match: 4. CDR3 sequence (DNA): TGCGCCAGCAGCCAAGCTAGGACAGGATACAATGAGCAGTTCTTC. Its protein product is CASSQARTGYNEQFF.

The V and J genes are TRBV29-1 and TRBJ1-4, with TRBD1 matching over 10 bases. The ends lost 1 base at V and 8 bases at J; junction bases unmatched: 4. Per the germline V gene, CDR1 is SQVTM and CDR2 is ANQGSEA. This CDR3 region has 14 residues. The DNA for the CDR3 is TGCAGCGTTGAAGTGGGGACAGGGGTGGAAAAACTGTTTTTT. Translated: CSVEVGTGVEKLFF.

The chain links TRBV11-2 to TRBJ2-1; 13 bases are shared with TRBD2. Per germline, CDR1 SGHAT and CDR2 FQNNGV. The CDR3 consists of 15 residues. V lost 3 bases to trimming and J lost 7 bases; unmatched junction nucleotides: 3. CDR3 in DNA: TGTGCCAGCAGCTTTACTAGCGGGAGGGGTAATGAGCAGTTCTTC. Translated: CASSFTSGRGNEQFF.

J is TRBJ1-2 and V is TRBV14, with TRBD1 matching over 9 bases. V dropped 4 bases and J dropped 6; count of bases not matched to a gene: 21. The CDR3 is 19 residues long. CDR1 and CDR2 from the germline V gene are SGHDN and FVKESK. In DNA form, the CDR3 reads TGTGCCAGCAGCCCGATACGATCCCGCCGTGGACAGGGGAGGAATGGCTACACCTTC. Residues: CASSPIRSRRGQGRNGYTF.

This clonotype turned up a few times. The chain couples TRBV9 to TRBJ1-4; possibly TRBD1 for D (6 bases). Germline lookup yields CDR1 SGDLS and CDR2 YYNGEE. The CDR3 loop spans 15 amino acids. Trimming removed 1 base at V and 4 bases at J, with 11 bases between. CDR3 DNA sequence: TGTGCCAGCAGCGTAAAATGGACAGATAATGAAAAACTGTTTTTT. Translating it yields CASSVKWTDNEKLFF.

This chain connects TRBV7-2 to TRBJ1-1; 8 bases are shared with TRBD1. Trimming removed 5 bases from V and 0 bases from J; junction bases left unmatched: 5. Germline V gives CDR1 SGHTA, CDR2 FQGNSA. The CDR3 length is 15 residues. The CDR3 reads CASSRPGGMNTEAFF. CDR3 nucleotide sequence: TGTGCCAGCAGCCGTCCAGGGGGCATGAACACTGAAGCTTTCTTT.

This clonotype has only a few counts. The V call is TRBV20-1, the J call TRBJ2-5; tentatively, D is TRBD1 (6 bases). This CDR3 is built from 14 residues. The germline V and J ends were trimmed by 2 bases and 5 bases, with 15 bases remaining between them. The germline gives CDR1 DFQATT, CDR2 SNEGSKA (reference sequence). The DNA for the CDR3 is TGCAGTGCTAGACCGGCACAGGGCTCGGAGACCCAGTACTTC. This encodes CSARPAQGSETQYF.

This clonotype has only a few counts. This chain joins TRBV7-9 and TRBJ2-1; D unclear. The germline gives CDR1 SEHNR, CDR2 FQNEAQ (reference sequence). V lost 5 bases, J lost 15 bases, and 5 bases lay in between. The CDR3 has 8 residues. The CDR3 region has the DNA TGTGCCAGCAGCCCGTTGTTCTTC. It specifies CASSPLFF. The variable domain in full, with the rest retrieved from reference TRBV7-9 and TRBJ2-1, is DTGVSQNPRHKITKRGQNVTFRCDPISEHNRLYWYRQTLGQGPEFLTYFQNEAQLEKSRLLSDRFSAERPKGSFSTLEIQRTEQGDSAMYLCASSPLFFGPGTRLTVL.

This chain connects TRBV28 to TRBJ2-1, with 9 bases lining up with TRBD2. Germline V CDR1 and CDR2: MDHEN, SYDVKM. The J segment lost 7 bases and the V segment lost 0 bases, leaving 4 bases of the junction unmatched. CDR3 length equals 15 residues. CDR3: CASSLWREGRNEQFF. The CDR3 DNA reads TGTGCCAGCAGTTTATGGCGGGAGGGCCGGAATGAGCAGTTCTTC. The variable domain in full, with the rest retrieved from reference TRBV28 and TRBJ2-1, is DVKVTQSSRYLVKRTGEKVFLECVQDMDHENMFWYRQDPGLGLRLIYFSYDVKMKEKGDIPEGYSVSREKKERFSLILESASTNQTSMYLCASSLWREGRNEQFFGPGTRLTVL.

The chain employs TRBV7-2 and TRBJ1-4, with unresolved D. This CDR3 comprises 15 residues. V lost 5 bases to trimming and J lost 0 bases, with 10 bases between them. Germline V gene sequence: CDR1 SGHTA, CDR2 FQGNSA. The CDR3 DNA reads as TGTGCCAGCAGCGCGGGAGGTACAACTAATGAAAAACTGTTTTTT. Encoded protein: CASSAGGTTNEKLFF.

Only a few counts were recorded for this clonotype. J is TRBJ1-1 and V is TRBV4-1; D not certain. Trimming removed 2 bases at V and 4 bases at J, with 17 bases between. Germline V lookup: CDR1 MGHRA, CDR2 YSYEKL. This CDR3 has 16 residues. In nucleotides, the CDR3 is TGCGCCAGCAGCCAAAGAACGGTTAGGATCTCCACTGAAGCTTTCTTT. This encodes CASSQRTVRISTEAFF.

This clonotype came up a few times. The chain has TRBV6-1 and TRBJ2-5, with a weak D call TRBD2 (7 bases). Germline-derived CDR1 and CDR2 are MNHNS and SASEGT. V lost 2 bases and J lost 5, with 12 bases in between. There are 14 residues in the CDR3. CDR3: CASSERGAPETQYF. CDR3 coding DNA: TGTGCCAGCAGTGAACGGGGGGCGCCGGAGACCCAGTACTTC.

This clonotype was detected only a few times. This chain joins TRBV29-1 and TRBJ2-3; perhaps TRBD2 as D (6 bases). CDR3 length equals 12 residues. Germline CDR1 and CDR2: SQVTM and ANQGSEA. V was clipped by 3 bases and J by 5 bases, with 9 bases between them. CDR3 DNA: TGCAGCGTTGAGCGGGGAGTAGATACGCAGTATTTT. Translation: CSVERGVDTQYF.

This clonotype was observed a handful of times. This chain connects TRBV5-1 to TRBJ2-2, with unresolved D. This CDR3 spans 18 amino acids. Germline loops: CDR1 SGHRS, CDR2 YFSETQ. The V end lost 2 bases, the J end lost 4 bases, and 21 bases lay between the germline ends. The CDR3 coding sequence is TGCGCCAGCAGCTTCTCTCCCGTGACGAGTTCCGTCACCGGGGAGCTGTTTTTT. This sequence encodes CASSFSPVTSSVTGELFF.

This clonotype was counted between two and nine times. This chain uses TRBV28 with TRBJ2-7, with TRBD2 identical over 7 bases. The CDR3 is 13 residues long. The ends lost 10 bases at V and 4 bases at J; junction bases unmatched: 10. CDR1 and CDR2 (germline): MDHEN, SYDVKM. The chain's CDR3 is CANDAGERYEQYF. CDR3 DNA sequence: TGTGCCAACGACGCGGGGGAGCGGTACGAGCAGTACTTC.

V gene TRBV24-1 combines with J gene TRBJ2-1; 12 bases fit TRBD1. The germline CDR1 and CDR2 sequences are KGHDR and SFDVKD. The V and J ends lost 4 bases and 7 bases, in that order; junction bases with no gene match: 7. The CDR3 length is 16 residues. CDR3 sequence: CATSESGTGGLNEQFF. DNA for the CDR3: TGTGCCACCAGTGAGTCCGGGACAGGGGGCTTAAATGAGCAGTTCTTC.

This clonotype was counted many times. The V and J genes are TRBV7-9 and TRBJ1-1; D ambiguous. Trimming removed 2 bases at V and 0 bases at J, with 7 bases between. This CDR3 is 14 amino acids long. Germline CDR1 reads SEHNR; CDR2 reads FQNEAQ (reference sequence). The CDR3 region has the DNA TGTGCCAGCAGCTTATCTGGGGTGAACACTGAAGCTTTCTTT. This codes for CASSLSGVNTEAFF.